This TCR beta chain was identified during a study of cytomegalovirus exposure and HLA in healthy donors. Whole-study context: The 90 to 150 validation repertoires used a platform that matched the one used for the roughly 700 first-cohort repertoires, as a later analysis reported. General study points: Cytomegalovirus association was assigned to 150 to 200 TCR beta chains.

Sequenced by immunoSEQ multiplex PCR; TCRdb stores in-frame clones only, minus some. The top ten clones hold 1.5% to 2% of a sample with about 120,000 clones, roughly 95% of them seen once. As regards this clone: The target antigen is unknown.

The CDR3 spans 14 residues. Trimming at V came to 4 bases and at J to 3 bases, leaving 5 bases not matched to a gene. Germline assignment: CDR1 MNHEY and CDR2 SVGAGI. Sequenced: PBMCs. The sequence derives from a man between 18 and 29 years old in good health and CMV-seronegative. The chain couples TRBV6-5 to TRBJ1-2; TRBD1 matches at 7 bases. This CDR3 reads CASSSRDRHYGYTF. The CDR3 DNA is TGTGCCAGCAGTTCACGGGACAGACACTATGGCTACACCTTC.